A selection of T cell receptor beta chains follows, all from one sample in a study of CD8 T cells in Susac syndrome. TCRdb reprocessed the immunoSEQ multiplex PCR reads via MiXCR and lists one record per CDR3 protein. The repertoire includes 250,000 to 300,000 distinct CDR3 sequences, over 75% of them detected once, and roughly 0.21% sits in the top ten. The sequencing input was CD8+ T cells from PBMCs. These receptors all come from a human donor with multiple sclerosis. Each CDR3 is given with its conserved first and last residue. A D gene is named only where the DNA matches it firmly. Not all rows give a size; the values are once, few, many and, for expanded clones, a class.

V gene	D gene	clone size	J gene	CDR3 protein	CDR3 DNA
TRBV7-2	NA	NA	TRBJ1-4	CASSFLGLGNEKLFF	TGTGCCAGCAGCTTCTTGGGTCTGGGTAATGAAAAACTGTTTTTT
TRBV4-1	NA	few	TRBJ2-7	CASSQDDGRADEQYF	TGCGCCAGCAGCCAAGATGATGGCAGGGCCGACGAGCAGTACTTC
TRBV7-9	NA	NA	TRBJ1-2	CASSLGVVSLANYGYTF	TGTGCCAGCAGCTTAGGTGTAGTTTCCTTAGCTAACTATGGCTACACCTTC
TRBV13	TRBD1	NA	TRBJ2-1	CASSFGQGGSYNEQFF	TGTGCCAGCAGCTTCGGACAGGGAGGCTCCTACAATGAGCAGTTCTTC
TRBV27	NA	NA	TRBJ1-2	CASSLSLSGNYGYTF	TGTGCCAGCAGTTTATCCCTTTCGGGGAACTATGGCTACACCTTC
TRBV10-3	TRBD2	NA	TRBJ2-1	CAISGSGRASNEQFF	TGTGCCATCAGTGGTAGCGGGAGGGCCAGCAATGAGCAGTTCTTC
TRBV7-2	TRBD2	NA	TRBJ2-1	CASSLVRTSGSEQFF	TGTGCCAGCAGCTTAGTGCGGACTAGTGGTTCTGAGCAGTTCTTC
TRBV29-1	NA	NA	TRBJ1-2	CSVEENRERVYGYTF	TGCAGCGTTGAAGAGAACAGGGAGAGGGTCTATGGCTACACCTTC
TRBV25-1	NA	NA	TRBJ1-1	CASSDLTSGPGNTEAFF	TGTGCCAGCAGTGATTTAACATCGGGCCCAGGGAACACTGAAGCTTTCTTT
TRBV16	NA	NA	TRBJ1-4	CASSRLSTGSLNEKLFF	TGTGCCAGCAGCCGCCTGAGTACAGGCTCCCTTAATGAAAAACTGTTTTTT
TRBV29-1	NA	NA	TRBJ1-2	CSVGEAYGYTF	TGCAGCGTGGGGGAGGCCTATGGCTACACCTTC
TRBV4-3	NA	NA	TRBJ1-4	CASSQDAVTNEKLFF	TGCGCCAGCAGCCAAGATGCCGTAACTAATGAAAAACTGTTTTTT
TRBV20-1	NA	NA	TRBJ1-1	CSASPGQKGSTEAFF	TGCAGTGCTAGTCCAGGACAAAAGGGGAGCACTGAAGCTTTCTTT
TRBV9	TRBD2	few	TRBJ2-7	CASSPGLAGAREQYF	TGTGCCAGCAGCCCCGGACTAGCGGGAGCAAGGGAGCAGTACTTC
TRBV20-1	NA	once	TRBJ1-5	CSARDLRTDNQPQHF	TGCAGTGCTAGAGATCTACGGACAGACAATCAGCCCCAGCATTTT
TRBV4-3	NA	NA	TRBJ1-2	CASSQDGRGPTNYGYTF	TGCGCCAGCAGCCAAGATGGCCGGGGGCCTACTAACTATGGCTACACCTTC
TRBV7-9	TRBD2	NA	TRBJ2-3	CASSQPRISGRTDTQYF	TGTGCCAGCAGCCAGCCCCGGATTAGCGGGAGAACAGATACGCAGTATTTT
TRBV6-5	TRBD1	NA	TRBJ2-2	CASSFEGQGVWYTGELFF	TGTGCCAGCAGTTTTGAGGGACAGGGAGTGTGGTACACCGGGGAGCTGTTTTTT
TRBV7-6	NA	NA	TRBJ1-1	CASSSQGGAEAFF	TGTGCCAGCAGCTCTCAAGGGGGGGCTGAAGCTTTCTTT
TRBV20-1	NA	NA	TRBJ2-7	CSALTRFSRSYEQYF	TGCAGTGCTTTGACCCGGTTCAGTAGGTCCTACGAGCAGTACTTC
TRBV28	NA	NA	TRBJ2-1	CASSLRSAGAAYNEQFF	TGTGCCAGCAGTTTAAGGTCGGCGGGGGCAGCCTACAATGAGCAGTTCTTC
TRBV5-4	TRBD2	NA	TRBJ2-1	CASRPPGLTNNEQFF	TGTGCCAGCAGACCCCCGGGACTAACGAACAATGAGCAGTTCTTC
TRBV29-1	NA	NA	TRBJ2-1	CSVDGRDIAYNEQFF	TGCAGCGTTGACGGCAGGGATATTGCCTACAATGAGCAGTTCTTC
TRBV4-3	TRBD2	NA	TRBJ2-5	CASSQDGASGIETQYF	TGCGCCAGCAGCCAAGATGGGGCTAGCGGGATAGAGACCCAGTACTTC
TRBV11-2	NA	once	TRBJ2-7	CASSLGTQEQYF	TGTGCCAGCAGCTTAGGAACCCAAGAGCAGTACTTC
TRBV30	NA	NA	TRBJ2-7	CAWSVPHRVTAYEQYF	TGTGCCTGGAGTGTACCCCACCGGGTGACTGCCTACGAGCAGTACTTC
TRBV27	TRBD2	few	TRBJ2-7	CASSLGLAGGEQYF	TGTGCCAGCAGTTTGGGACTAGCGGGAGGCGAGCAGTACTTC
TRBV7-9	NA	NA	TRBJ1-2	CASSFPNRDGYTF	TGTGCCAGCAGCTTCCCCAACAGGGATGGCTACACCTTC
TRBV29-1	TRBD1	NA	TRBJ2-7	CSVEDPDRAPYEQYF	TGCAGCGTTGAAGATCCGGACAGGGCCCCCTACGAGCAGTACTTC
TRBV6-1	NA	NA	TRBJ1-5	CASSEQSGAVNQPQHF	TGTGCCAGCAGTGAACAGAGTGGGGCCGTCAATCAGCCCCAGCATTTT